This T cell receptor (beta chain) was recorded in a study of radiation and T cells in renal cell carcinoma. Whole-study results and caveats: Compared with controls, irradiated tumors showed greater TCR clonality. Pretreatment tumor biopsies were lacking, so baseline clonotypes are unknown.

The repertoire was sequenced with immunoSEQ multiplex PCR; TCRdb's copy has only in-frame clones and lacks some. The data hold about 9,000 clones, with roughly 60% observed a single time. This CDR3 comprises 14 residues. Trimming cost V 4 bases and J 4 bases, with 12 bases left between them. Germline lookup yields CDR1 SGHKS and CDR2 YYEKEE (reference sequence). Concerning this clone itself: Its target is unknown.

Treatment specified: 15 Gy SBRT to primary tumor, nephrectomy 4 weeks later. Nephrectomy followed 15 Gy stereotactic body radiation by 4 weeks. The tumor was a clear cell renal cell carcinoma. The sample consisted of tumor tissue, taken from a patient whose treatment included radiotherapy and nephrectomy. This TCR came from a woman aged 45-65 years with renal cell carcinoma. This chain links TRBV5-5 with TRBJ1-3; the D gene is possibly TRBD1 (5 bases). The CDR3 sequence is CASSPRGGGNTIYF. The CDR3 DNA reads TGTGCCAGCAGCCCCCGCGGGGGAGGAAACACCATATATTTT.